What follows is one T cell receptor (beta chain) and its context. Its matching antigen is unknown. Germline assignment: CDR1 MNHEY and CDR2 SMNVEV (reference sequence). V lost 4 bases to trimming and J lost 0 bases, with 12 bases between them. The CDR3 consists of 16 residues. The data were obtained in a study of cytomegalovirus exposure and HLA in healthy donors. The PCR used 60 Vbeta and 13 Jbeta primers. Method: immunoSEQ multiplex PCR; TCRdb's copy keeps in-frame clones and lacks some. The sample records over 150,000 clones, more than 85% being singletons. General study findings and limits: A list of approximately 150 TCR beta chains associated with cytomegalovirus was given. A later analysis reportedly found fewer N-insertions in an Asian-associated ancestry cluster than the approximately 660-donor mean. In all likelihood, a cluster of highly shared sequence variants was a sequencing artifact.

This clonotype was sampled from a girl under two years old in good health and CMV-seronegative. The specimen sequenced was PBMCs. The chain joins TRBV27 to TRBJ2-2; D uncertain. CDR3 loop: CASSSPGFANTGELFF. DNA for the CDR3: TGTGCCAGCAGTTCACCCGGGTTCGCGAACACCGGGGAGCTGTTTTTT.